This T cell receptor (beta chain) was identified during a study of blood T cell dynamics during melanoma immunotherapy. Sequencing used immunoSEQ multiplex PCR; TCRdb keeps in-frame clones, though not all of them. This repertoire shows about 12,000 clones, roughly 90% found once; its top ten account for roughly 4%. The germline V gene has CDR1 SGHTA and CDR2 FQGTGA. The CDR3 totals 16 residues. This sample's time point: week 3, after first cycle of checkpoint inhibitor. The genes are TRBV7-3 and TRBJ2-5, with 8 bases aligning to TRBD2. The DNA end is more similar to TRBJ2-7, so the J call may be wrong. The sample was blood, taken from a patient treated with checkpoint blockade. The clonotype comes from a human donor with melanoma. The CDR3 nucleotides read TGTGCCAGCAGCTTAATGGCTAGCGGGTTCTCCTACGAGCAGTACTTC. This codes for CASSLMASGFSYEQYF.